The present TCR beta chain was sequenced within a study of blood T cell repertoires in COVID-19. Study-wide context: The United States, Italy and Spain provided the acute and convalescent COVID-19 samples.

This CDR3 contains 14 residues. Per the germline V gene, CDR1 is SEHNR and CDR2 is FQNEAQ (reference sequence). V lost 1 base and J 8 bases, leaving 11 bases between the germline ends. The protocol was immunoSEQ multiplex PCR, while the TCRdb copy is restricted to in-frame clones and leaves out a portion. The sample lists almost 300,000 clones; under 90% were seen once. The TCR originated in a woman aged 30 to 39 with COVID-19, enrolled during active disease. The chain couples TRBV7-9 to TRBJ1-4; TRBD1 might be the D (6 bases). What was sequenced was peripheral blood. The DNA for the CDR3 is TGTGCCAGCAGCTTAGGGGGGCGCATGGAAAAACTGTTTTTT. Residues: CASSLGGRMEKLFF.